The T cell receptor (beta chain) described here comes from a study of Ad26.COV2.S vaccination and SARS-CoV-2 variants. Study-level points and caveats: Vaccine recipients had higher spike-specific TCR breadth than placebo recipients. Placebo recipients and vaccine recipients were similar in non-spike TCR breadth.

The CDR3 is made up of 12 amino acids. Germline V lookup: CDR1 MDHEN, CDR2 SYDVKM. Trimming left V 8 bases short and J 5 bases short, with 12 bases between. This clone was seen only once. What it recognizes is unknown. The data were produced by immunoSEQ multiplex PCR, yet TCRdb's version contains in-frame clones alone and is incomplete. The sample records approximately 420,000 clones, roughly 90% being singletons. The treatment: about 20 received Ad26.COV2.S at low or high dose, single or two shots; roughly 5 received placebo; per-sample allocation not given. The samples date from day 63 after the first vaccine or placebo injection.

The specimen was peripheral blood, collected in a trial of Ad26.COV2.S vaccine versus placebo. The TCR comes from a person between 18 and 59 years old who received the Ad26.COV2.S COVID-19 vaccine or a placebo. This sequence joins TRBV28 and TRBJ2-5; perhaps TRBD1 as D (5 bases). The CDR3 nucleotides are TGTGCCAGCCAGGGATACGCGGAGACCCAGTACTTC. This gives the protein CASQGYAETQYF. Together with reference TRBV28 and TRBJ2-5, the CDR3 gives the full variable domain: DVKVTQSSRYLVKRTGEKVFLECVQDMDHENMFWYRQDPGLGLRLIYFSYDVKMKEKGDIPEGYSVSREKKERFSLILESASTNQTSMYLCASQGYAETQYFGPGTRLLVL.